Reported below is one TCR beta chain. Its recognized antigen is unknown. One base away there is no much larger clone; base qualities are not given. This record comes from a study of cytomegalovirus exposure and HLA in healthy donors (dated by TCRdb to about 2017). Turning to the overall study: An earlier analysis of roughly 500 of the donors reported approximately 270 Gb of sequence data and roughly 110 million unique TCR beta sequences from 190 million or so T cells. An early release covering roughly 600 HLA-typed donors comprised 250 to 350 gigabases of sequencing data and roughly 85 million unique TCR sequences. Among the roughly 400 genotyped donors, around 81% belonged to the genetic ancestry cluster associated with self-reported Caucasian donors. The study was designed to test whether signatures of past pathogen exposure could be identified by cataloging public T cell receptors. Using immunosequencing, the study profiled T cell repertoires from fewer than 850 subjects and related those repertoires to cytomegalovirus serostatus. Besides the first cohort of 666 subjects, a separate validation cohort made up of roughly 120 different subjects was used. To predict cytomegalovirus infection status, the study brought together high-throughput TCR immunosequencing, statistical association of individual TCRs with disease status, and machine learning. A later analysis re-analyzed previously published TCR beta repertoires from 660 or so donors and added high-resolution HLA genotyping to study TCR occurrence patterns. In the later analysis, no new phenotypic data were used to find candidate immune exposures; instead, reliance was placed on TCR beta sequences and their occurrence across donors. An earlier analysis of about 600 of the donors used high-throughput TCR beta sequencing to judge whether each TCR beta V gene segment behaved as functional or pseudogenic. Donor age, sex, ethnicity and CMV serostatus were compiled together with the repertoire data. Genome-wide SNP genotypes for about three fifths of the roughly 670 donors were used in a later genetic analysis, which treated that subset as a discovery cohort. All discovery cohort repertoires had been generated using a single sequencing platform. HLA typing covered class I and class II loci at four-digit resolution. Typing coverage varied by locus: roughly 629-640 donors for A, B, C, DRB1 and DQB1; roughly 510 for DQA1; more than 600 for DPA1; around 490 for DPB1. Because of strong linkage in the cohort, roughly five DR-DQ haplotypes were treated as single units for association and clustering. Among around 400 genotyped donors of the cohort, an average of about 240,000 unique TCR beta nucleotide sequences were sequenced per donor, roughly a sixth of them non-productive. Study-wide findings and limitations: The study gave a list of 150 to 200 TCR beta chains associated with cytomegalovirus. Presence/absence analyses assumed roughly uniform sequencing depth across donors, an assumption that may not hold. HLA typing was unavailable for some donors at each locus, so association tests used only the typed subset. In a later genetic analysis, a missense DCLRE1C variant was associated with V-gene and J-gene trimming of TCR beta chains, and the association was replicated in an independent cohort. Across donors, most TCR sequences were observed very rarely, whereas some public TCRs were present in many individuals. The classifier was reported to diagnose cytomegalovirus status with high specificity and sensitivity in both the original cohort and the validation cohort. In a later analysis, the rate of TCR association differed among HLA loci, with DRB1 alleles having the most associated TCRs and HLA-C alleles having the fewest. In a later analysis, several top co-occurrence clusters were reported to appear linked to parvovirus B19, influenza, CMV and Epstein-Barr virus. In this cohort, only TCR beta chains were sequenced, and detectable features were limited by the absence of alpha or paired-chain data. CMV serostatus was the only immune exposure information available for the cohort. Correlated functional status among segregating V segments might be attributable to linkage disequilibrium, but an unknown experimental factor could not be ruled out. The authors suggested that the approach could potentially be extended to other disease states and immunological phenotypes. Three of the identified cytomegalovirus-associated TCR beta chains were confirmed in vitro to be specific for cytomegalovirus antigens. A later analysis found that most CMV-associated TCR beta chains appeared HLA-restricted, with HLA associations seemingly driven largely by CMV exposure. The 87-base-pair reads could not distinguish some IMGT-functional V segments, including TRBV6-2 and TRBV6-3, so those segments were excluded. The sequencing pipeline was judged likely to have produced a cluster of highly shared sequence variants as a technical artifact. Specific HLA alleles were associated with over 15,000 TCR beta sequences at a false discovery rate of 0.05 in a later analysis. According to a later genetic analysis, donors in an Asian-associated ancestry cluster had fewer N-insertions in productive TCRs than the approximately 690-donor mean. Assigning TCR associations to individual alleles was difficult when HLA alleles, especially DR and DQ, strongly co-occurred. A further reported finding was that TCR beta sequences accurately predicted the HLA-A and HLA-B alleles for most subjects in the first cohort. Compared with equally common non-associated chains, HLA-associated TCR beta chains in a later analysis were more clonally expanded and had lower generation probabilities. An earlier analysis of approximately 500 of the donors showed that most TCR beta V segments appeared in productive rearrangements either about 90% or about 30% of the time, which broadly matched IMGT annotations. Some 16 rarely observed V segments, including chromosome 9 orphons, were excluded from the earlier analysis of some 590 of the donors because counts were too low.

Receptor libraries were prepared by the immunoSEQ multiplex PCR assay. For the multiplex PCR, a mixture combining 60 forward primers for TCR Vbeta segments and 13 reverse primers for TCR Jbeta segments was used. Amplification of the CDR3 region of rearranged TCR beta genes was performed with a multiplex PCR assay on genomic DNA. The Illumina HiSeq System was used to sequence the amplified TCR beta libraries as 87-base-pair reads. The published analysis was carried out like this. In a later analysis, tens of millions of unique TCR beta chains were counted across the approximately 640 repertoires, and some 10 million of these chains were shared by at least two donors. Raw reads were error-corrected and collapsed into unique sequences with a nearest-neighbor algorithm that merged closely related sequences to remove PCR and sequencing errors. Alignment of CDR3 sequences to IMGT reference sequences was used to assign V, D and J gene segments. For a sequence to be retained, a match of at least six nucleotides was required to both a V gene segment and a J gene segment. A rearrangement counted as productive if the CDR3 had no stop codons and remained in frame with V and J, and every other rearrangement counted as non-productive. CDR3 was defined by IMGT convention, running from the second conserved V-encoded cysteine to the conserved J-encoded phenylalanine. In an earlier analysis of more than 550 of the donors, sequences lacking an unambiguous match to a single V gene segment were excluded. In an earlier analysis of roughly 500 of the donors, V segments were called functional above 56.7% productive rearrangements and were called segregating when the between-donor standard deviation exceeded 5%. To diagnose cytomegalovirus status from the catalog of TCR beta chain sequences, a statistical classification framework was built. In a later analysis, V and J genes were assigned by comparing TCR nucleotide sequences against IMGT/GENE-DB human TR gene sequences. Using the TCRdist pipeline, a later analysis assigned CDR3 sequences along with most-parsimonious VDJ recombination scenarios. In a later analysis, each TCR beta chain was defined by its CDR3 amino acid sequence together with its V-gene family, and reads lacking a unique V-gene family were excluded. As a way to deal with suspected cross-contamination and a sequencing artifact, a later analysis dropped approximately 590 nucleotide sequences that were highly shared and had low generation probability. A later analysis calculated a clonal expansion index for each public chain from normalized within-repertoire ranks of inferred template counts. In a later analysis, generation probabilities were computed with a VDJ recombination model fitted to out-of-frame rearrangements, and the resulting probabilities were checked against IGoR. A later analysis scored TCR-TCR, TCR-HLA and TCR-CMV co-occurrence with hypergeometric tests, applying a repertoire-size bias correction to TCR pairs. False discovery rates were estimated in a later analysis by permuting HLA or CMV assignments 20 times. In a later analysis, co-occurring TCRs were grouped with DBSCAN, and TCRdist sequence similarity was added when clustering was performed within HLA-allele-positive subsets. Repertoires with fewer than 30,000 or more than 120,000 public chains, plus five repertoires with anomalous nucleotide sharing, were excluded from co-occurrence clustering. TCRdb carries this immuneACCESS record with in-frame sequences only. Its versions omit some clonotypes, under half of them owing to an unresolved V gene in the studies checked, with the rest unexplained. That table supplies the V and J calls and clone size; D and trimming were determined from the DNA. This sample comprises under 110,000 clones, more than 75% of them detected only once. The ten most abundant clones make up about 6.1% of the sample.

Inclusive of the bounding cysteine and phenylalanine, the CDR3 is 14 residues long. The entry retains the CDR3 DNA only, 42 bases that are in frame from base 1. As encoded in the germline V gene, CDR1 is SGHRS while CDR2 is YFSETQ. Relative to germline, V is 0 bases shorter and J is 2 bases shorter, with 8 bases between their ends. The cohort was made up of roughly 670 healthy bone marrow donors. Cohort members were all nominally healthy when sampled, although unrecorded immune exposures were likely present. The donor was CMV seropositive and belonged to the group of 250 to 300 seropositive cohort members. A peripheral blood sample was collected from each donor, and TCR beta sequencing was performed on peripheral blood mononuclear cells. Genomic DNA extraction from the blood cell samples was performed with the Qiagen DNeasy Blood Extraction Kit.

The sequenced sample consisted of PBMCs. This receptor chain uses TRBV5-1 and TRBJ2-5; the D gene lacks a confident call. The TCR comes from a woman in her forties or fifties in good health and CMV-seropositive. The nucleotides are TGCGCCAGCAGCTTGGTTTCGTTACAAGAGACCCAGTACTTC. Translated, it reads CASSLVSLQETQYF.